This T cell receptor beta chain was identified in a study of PD-1 blockade in classical Hodgkin lymphoma. General observations from the study: Repertoires differed for reasons still undefined, possibly disease activity or prior therapy. According to reports, newly diagnosed patients had lower baseline TCR diversity than healthy donors, and relapsed/refractory patients had lower baseline TCR diversity still. Nivolumab initiation under 1 year post-ASCT meant exclusion.

The CDR3 is 17 residues long. The ends lost 3 bases at V and 7 bases at J; junction bases unmatched: 14. Germline lookup yields CDR1 MDHEN and CDR2 SYDVKM. Every patient relapsed after autologous stem cell transplantation, and brentuximab vedotin exposure varied. Best overall response was complete response, partial response or progressive disease in these relapsed/refractory classical Hodgkin lymphoma patients. Method: immunoSEQ multiplex PCR; TCRdb's copy keeps in-frame clones and lacks some. The table has some 25,000 clones, around two thirds seen once. This clone was observed a few times. The antigen remains undetermined.

The rearrangement links TRBV28 to TRBJ2-1, with 8 positions matching TRBD2. The TCR sequence derives from a human donor with classical Hodgkin lymphoma. The starting material was peripheral blood mononuclear cells (PBMCs), obtained before the second cycle of nivolumab. CDR3 protein: CASSFHGVAGRGNEQFF. Here the CDR3 DNA reads TGTGCCAGCAGTTTTCACGGGGTAGCGGGGCGGGGTAATGAGCAGTTCTTC.